These 30 T cell receptor beta chains were all obtained from the same sample, sequenced in a study of blood T cells in healthy people across ages. Together with a sample-barcoded 5' primer, a J-beta primer mix was included in a second PCR lasting about 6 to 12 cycles. TCRdb re-derived calls from the 5' RACE reads in MiXCR, one entry per CDR3 protein. Of about 970,000 distinct CDR3 sequences in the sample, roughly 47% are singletons; the top ten hold around 21%. The sequenced sample was blood. The receptor source for this set is a woman in her sixties in good health.

The rearrangement links TRBV18 to TRBJ2-5, with D possibly matching TRBD1 (5 bases). There are 14 residues in the CDR3. Trimming cost V 4 bases and J 0 bases, with 9 bases left between them. The V gene's germline CDR1 is KGHSH and CDR2 LQKENI. The CDR3 spells CASSRQTNQETQYF. DNA for the CDR3: TGTGCCAGCTCACGACAGACAAACCAAGAGACCCAGTACTTC.

The V gene is TRBV15, the J gene TRBJ1-1; unclear D gene. The CDR3 contains 14 residues. Trimming removed 5 bases at V and 1 base at J, with 11 bases between. CDR1 and CDR2 from the germline V gene are LNHNV and YYDKDF (reference sequence). CDR3 in amino acids: CATSVRLTNTEAFF. DNA for the CDR3: TGTGCCACCAGCGTCCGACTGACGAACACTGAAGCTTTCTTT.

This chain joins TRBV12-3 or TRBV12-4 and TRBJ2-3, with 12 bases lining up with TRBD2. There are 16 residues in the CDR3. V shed 5 bases and J 1 base; nucleotides not matched to a gene: 4. The CDR3 loop reads CASSIGLAGRTDTQYF. CDR3 coding DNA: TGTGCCAGCAGTATCGGACTAGCGGGACGCACAGATACGCAGTATTTT.

This chain connects TRBV5-6 to TRBJ2-5; D is possibly TRBD2 (6 bases). CDR3 size: 15 residues. V shed 0 bases and J shed 5 bases, with 14 bases lying between them. Germline V gene sequence: CDR1 SGHDT, CDR2 YYEEEE. Written as DNA, the CDR3 is TGTGCCAGCAGCTTGGCCGGGGACTTCCAGGAGACCCAGTACTTC. It is translated as CASSLAGDFQETQYF.

The gene calls are TRBV6-4 and TRBJ2-3; maybe TRBD1 (5 bases). The germline V gene has CDR1 MRHNA and CDR2 SNTAGT. V was pared by 5 bases and J by 8 bases, with 17 bases between. The CDR3 extends over 14 amino acids. CDR3: CASSRTDSEPTQYF. The CDR3 coding sequence is TGTGCCAGCAGTAGAACAGACAGTGAGCCTACGCAGTATTTT.

This clonotype was seen a few times. V and J are TRBV3-1 and TRBJ2-1; TRBD2 agrees at 9 bases. Germline loops: CDR1 LGHDT, CDR2 YNNKEL (reference sequence). V shed 4 bases, J shed 15 bases, and the junction held 10 bases outside the gene matches. CDR3 length: 13 amino acids. CDR3 region: CASSLIAGGPRFF. CDR3 nucleotides: TGTGCCAGCAGCCTAATCGCGGGAGGGCCACGGTTCTTC.

Here the CDR3 reads CASSAGRAYGYTF. In nucleotides, the CDR3 is TGTGCCAGCAGCGCAGGCAGGGCCTATGGCTACACCTTC. The J gene is TRBJ1-2, the V gene TRBV11-2, with D possibly matching TRBD1 (5 bases). Between the trimmed V and J ends, which lost 5 bases and 4 bases, there was a span of 11 bases. The CDR3 has 13 amino acids. Germline lookup yields CDR1 SGHAT and CDR2 FQNNGV.

This clonotype showed up many times. This chain links TRBV15 with TRBJ2-1, with TRBD2 identical over 10 bases. Germline CDR1 reads LNHNV; CDR2 reads YYDKDF (reference sequence). The CDR3 is 16 residues long. Trimming removed 2 bases from V and 6 bases from J; junction bases left unmatched: 7. The CDR3 nucleotides read TGTGCCACCAGCAGACCCCGGACTAGCGGCCTCAATGAGCAGTTCTTC. It specifies CATSRPRTSGLNEQFF.

The V call is TRBV7-9, the J call TRBJ2-3, with D possibly being TRBD1 (5 bases). Trimming removed 5 bases from V and 2 bases from J, with 11 bases in between. The CDR3 length is 14 residues. CDR1 SEHNR and CDR2 FQNEAQ come from the germline V gene (reference sequence). CDR3 protein: CASSVDRYTDTQYF. Here the CDR3 DNA reads TGTGCCAGCAGCGTCGACAGATACACAGATACGCAGTATTTT.

The sample holds a few counts of this clonotype. V usage is TRBV4-2 and J usage is TRBJ2-7; 8 bases fit TRBD2. J gave up 3 bases and V 1 base, and 8 bases lay outside the gene matches. The CDR3 runs 16 residues. Looked up from germline, CDR1 is LGHNA and CDR2 is YNFKEQ. The CDR3 DNA reads as TGTGCCAGCAGCCAAGTTCGAGCGGGAGTCAACTACGAGCAGTACTTC. This translates into CASSQVRAGVNYEQYF.

This chain links TRBV11-2 with TRBJ2-4, with D possibly being TRBD1 (5 bases). This CDR3 has 22 residues. Trimming took off 5 bases at V and 0 bases at J, with 32 bases between the two ends. Germline CDR1 reads SGHAT; CDR2 reads FQNNGV. Here the CDR3 reads CASSGDRWARVHEKLAKNIQYF. CDR3 coding DNA: TGTGCCAGCAGCGGGGATCGGTGGGCCAGGGTACACGAAAAACTAGCCAAAAACATTCAGTACTTC.

This rearrangement joins TRBV20-1 to TRBJ2-7; 7 bases are a match to TRBD1. Germline CDR1 DFQATT, CDR2 SNEGSKA (reference sequence). The V and J ends lost 0 bases and 4 bases, in that order; junction bases with no gene match: 3. The CDR3 has 13 amino acids. CDR3 in amino acids: CSARDPTGYEQYF. The CDR3, as DNA: TGCAGTGCTAGAGATCCGACAGGGTACGAGCAGTACTTC.

This chain connects TRBV7-6 to TRBJ1-4; TRBD1 might be the D (6 bases). The CDR3 length is 15 residues. Trimming pared 5 bases from V and 5 bases from J, leaving 15 bases between. Germline-derived CDR1 and CDR2 are SGHVS and FNYEAQ. The CDR3 region has the DNA TGTGCCAGCAGCCCCCGGGGGGCCTCCAATGAAAAACTGTTTTTT. Translating gives CASSPRGASNEKLFF.

This clonotype was counted a single time. This rearrangement joins TRBV11-2 to TRBJ2-3, with 10 nucleotides matching TRBD2. Germline V gene sequence: CDR1 SGHAT, CDR2 FQNNGV. V shed 11 bases and J 0 bases; nucleotides not matched to a gene: 5. The CDR3 has 14 amino acids. CDR3 protein: CAGQAGGSTDTQYF. The CDR3, as DNA: TGTGCCGGCCAAGCGGGAGGGAGCACAGATACGCAGTATTTT.

This clonotype was picked up many times. The rearrangement joins TRBV11-2 to TRBJ2-7, with a tentative D call TRBD2 (6 bases). Germline-derived CDR1 and CDR2 are SGHAT and FQNNGV. V lost 3 bases and J lost 4, with 16 bases in between. The CDR3 totals 15 residues. The CDR3 region has the DNA TGTGCCAGCAGCTTCACGCGGGAATCCGTGTACGAGCAGTACTTC. Translating it yields CASSFTRESVYEQYF.

The genes are TRBV9 and TRBJ2-7; 14 bases are shared with TRBD2. The V segment lost 5 bases and the J segment 6 bases; nucleotides outside the gene matches: 7. The CDR3 runs to 15 residues. The germline gives CDR1 SGDLS, CDR2 YYNGEE. DNA of the CDR3: TGTGCCAGCAGTCGTAGGGGACTAGCGGGAGTCGAGCAGTACTTC. Amino acid sequence: CASSRRGLAGVEQYF.

This clonotype was seen more than once but under ten times. The chain links TRBV29-1 to TRBJ2-3; tentative D call: TRBD2 (6 bases). Trimming left V 7 bases short and J 2 bases short, with 10 bases between. Germline CDR1 and CDR2: SQVTM and ANQGSEA. This CDR3 contains 12 residues. CDR3 nucleotides: TGCAGCGGGGGGGAGGACACAGATACGCAGTATTTT. This codes for CSGGEDTDTQYF.

This clonotype was counted only a few times. The V and J genes are TRBV7-8 and TRBJ2-6; D remains unclear. V dropped 7 bases and J dropped 1 base, with 8 bases sitting between them. The CDR3 totals 14 residues. Germline CDR1 SGHVS, CDR2 FQNEAQ. For the CDR3, the DNA is TGTGCCAGCACCCTCTTTTCTGGGGCCAACGTCCTGACTTTC. It codes for CASTLFSGANVLTF.

The chain links TRBV12-3 or TRBV12-4 to TRBJ2-1; 14 bases fit TRBD2. J gave up 0 bases and V 6 bases, and 13 bases lay outside the gene matches. The CDR3 totals 20 residues. CDR3 residues: CASRVRTSGRYSSSYNEQFF. The CDR3 nucleotides are TGTGCCAGCAGAGTCAGGACTAGCGGGAGGTATTCGAGCTCCTACAATGAGCAGTTCTTC.

The chain recombines TRBV29-1 with TRBJ1-2; D uncertain. V was shortened by 4 bases and J by 4 bases, with 7 bases between the two germline ends. Germline CDR1 reads SQVTM; CDR2 reads ANQGSEA. This CDR3 is 11 amino acids long. The CDR3 DNA follows: TGCAGCGTTGTATGGGGCTATGGCTACACCTTC. This translates into CSVVWGYGYTF.

The V gene is TRBV29-1, the J gene TRBJ1-1, with TRBD1 identical over 7 bases. CDR1 is SQVTM, CDR2 ANQGSEA, per germline. This CDR3 region has 14 residues. The V and J ends lost 1 base and 7 bases, in that order; junction bases with no gene match: 9. Here the CDR3 DNA reads TGCAGCGTTGAAGGTGGCAGGGGGTCAGGTGAAGCTTTCTTT. Residues: CSVEGGRGSGEAFF.

The V and J genes are TRBV7-2 and TRBJ2-3; 10 bases align to TRBD1. Germline lookup yields CDR1 SGHTA and CDR2 FQGNSA. CDR3 length equals 15 residues. V dropped 4 bases and J dropped 2; count of bases not matched to a gene: 3. DNA of the CDR3: TGTGCCAGCAGCTGGACAGGGGGTTACACAGATACGCAGTATTTT. This gives the protein CASSWTGGYTDTQYF.

This clonotype was counted a few times. The chain recombines TRBV7-9 with TRBJ2-5; 7 bases align to TRBD1. The CDR3 extends over 15 amino acids. Germline CDR1 reads SEHNR; CDR2 reads FQNEAQ (reference sequence). V was clipped by 2 bases and J by 5 bases; unmatched bases: 8. The CDR3 DNA is TGTGCCAGCAGCTTATGGACAGGCCCCTTGGAGACCCAGTACTTC. This sequence encodes CASSLWTGPLETQYF.

V usage is TRBV7-2 and J usage is TRBJ2-5; D tentatively reads TRBD1 or TRBD2 (5 bases each). Germline V CDR1 and CDR2: SGHTA, FQGNSA. The V end lost 4 bases, the J end lost 11 bases, and 23 bases lay between the germline ends. The length of the CDR3 is 15 residues. CDR3 residues: CASSSLPLGAEEQYF. In DNA form, the CDR3 reads TGTGCCAGCAGCTCCTTGCCGCTTGGGGCGGAGGAGCAGTACTTC.

CDR3 sequence: CASNPGQFNEKLFF. CDR3 nucleotides: TGTGCCAGCAATCCGGGACAGTTCAATGAAAAACTGTTTTTT. This sequence joins TRBV28 and TRBJ1-4; 7 bases fit TRBD1. Germline V gives CDR1 MDHEN, CDR2 SYDVKM. V lost 7 bases to trimming and J lost 5 bases; unmatched junction nucleotides: 7. The CDR3 extends over 14 amino acids.

This rearrangement joins TRBV7-2 to TRBJ1-6; TRBD1 is a possible D gene (6 bases). Trimming removed 6 bases from V and 7 bases from J, with 16 bases in between. This CDR3 has 15 residues. Germline-derived CDR1 and CDR2 are SGHTA and FQGNSA. The CDR3 loop reads CASSYGGAANSPLHF. The CDR3, as DNA: TGTGCCAGCAGTTATGGGGGGGCCGCGAATTCACCCCTCCACTTT.

The chain has TRBV5-1 and TRBJ2-3, with 7 bases aligning to TRBD1. The CDR3 sequence is 16 residues long. V was clipped by 4 bases and J by 2 bases; unmatched bases: 10. CDR1 and CDR2 (germline): SGHRS, YFSETQ. The DNA of the CDR3 is TGCGCCAGCAGCCCCCGGACAGGACAACCCACAGATACGCAGTATTTT. Its protein is CASSPRTGQPTDTQYF.

The chain combines TRBV20-1 with TRBJ1-5; the D is unclear. Germline V gene lookup returns CDR1 DFQATT and CDR2 SNEGSKA (reference sequence). Trimming cost V 5 bases and J 5 bases, with 13 bases left between them. The CDR3 is 13 amino acids. CDR3 loop: CSADAYYHQPQHF. In DNA, the CDR3 is TGCAGTGCTGACGCCTACTACCATCAGCCCCAGCATTTT.

The rearrangement links TRBV6-2 or TRBV6-3 to TRBJ2-6; TRBD1 matches at 7 bases. V was pared by 6 bases and J by 4 bases, with 12 bases of the junction left unmatched. This CDR3 spans 17 amino acids. Germline CDR1 MNHEY, CDR2 SVGEGT. In nucleotides, the CDR3 is TGTGCCAGCAGGTCCCGGACAGGACAACCCGGGGCCAACGTCCTGACTTTC. Translation gives CASRSRTGQPGANVLTF.

The rearrangement joins TRBV12-3 or TRBV12-4 to TRBJ2-7; unclear D gene. The J call is doubtful: the DNA matches TRBJ2-5 better. The CDR3 extends over 14 amino acids. The CDR3 sequence is CASSDHSISETQYF. In DNA form, the CDR3 reads TGTGCCAGCAGTGACCACAGTATCTCAGAGACCCAGTACTTC.